Presented here are 25 T cell receptor beta chains from one specimen sequenced in a study of blood T cell repertoires in COVID-19. Method: immunoSEQ multiplex PCR; TCRdb's copy keeps in-frame clones and lacks some. Of under 300,000 clones in the sample, approximately 90% were seen once. The sequenced material came from peripheral blood. Receptors originate from a man aged 25 to 40 who had recovered from COVID-19.

The chain is built from TRBV29-1 and TRBJ1-2; TRBD1 might be the D (6 bases). V was cut by 3 bases and J by 8 bases, with 22 bases left in between. Germline V gene sequence: CDR1 SQVTM, CDR2 ANQGSEA. The CDR3 length is 15 residues. The CDR3 protein is CSVEGVEAGVEGYTF. In nucleotides, the CDR3 is TGCAGCGTTGAGGGCGTCGAGGCAGGGGTCGAAGGCTACACCTTC.

The chain is built from TRBV10-2 and TRBJ2-7, with D possibly TRBD1 on 5 matching bases. Between the trimmed V and J ends, which lost 3 bases and 6 bases, there was a span of 12 bases. The germline gives CDR1 WSHSY, CDR2 SAAADI. This CDR3 is built from 13 residues. The CDR3 here is CASSEWGVGEQYF. For the CDR3, the DNA is TGCGCCAGCAGTGAATGGGGCGTTGGCGAGCAGTACTTC.

The chain is built from TRBV29-1 and TRBJ2-1; 8 bases match TRBD1. Germline loops: CDR1 SQVTM, CDR2 ANQGSEA. The J segment lost 10 bases and the V segment lost 4 bases, leaving 12 bases of the junction unmatched. The length of the CDR3 is 14 residues. The CDR3, as DNA: TGCAGCGTTGCCGGGACAGGAGCTGTAGGGGAGCAGTTCTTC. Translation: CSVAGTGAVGEQFF.

The chain has TRBV7-2 and TRBJ1-1; TRBD1 matches at 8 bases. This CDR3 comprises 15 residues. CDR1 is SGHTA and CDR2 is FQGNSA in the germline V gene. The V segment lost 5 bases and the J segment 1 base; nucleotides outside the gene matches: 6. In nucleotides, the CDR3 is TGTGCCAGCAGCACGAGTGGACAGGGGAACACTGAAGCTTTCTTT. It encodes CASSTSGQGNTEAFF.

The rearrangement links TRBV2 to TRBJ2-7; 7 nucleotides line up with TRBD2. This CDR3 is 17 amino acids long. The germline V gene encodes CDR1 SNHLY and CDR2 FYNNEI. Trimming cost V 4 bases and J 5 bases; bases outside gene matches: 17. The CDR3 nucleotides are TGTGCCAGCAGTGGAGTAATCAGGCAGGTCCGGGGGGACGAGCAGTACTTC. Translation gives CASSGVIRQVRGDEQYF. The whole variable domain, filled in from reference TRBV2 and TRBJ2-7, reads EPEVTQTPSHQVTQMGQEVILRCVPISNHLYFYWYRQILGQKVEFLVSFYNNEISEKSEIFDDQFSVERPDGSNFTLKIRSTKLEDSAMYFCASSGVIRQVRGDEQYFGPGTRLTVT.

The chain combines TRBV2 with TRBJ1-2; the D gene is possibly TRBD1 (6 bases). V shed 7 bases and J shed 4 bases, with 13 bases lying between them. The length of the CDR3 is 13 residues. The germline CDR1 and CDR2 sequences are SNHLY and FYNNEI. The CDR3 reads CASKQGVGYGYTF. CDR3 DNA: TGTGCCAGCAAACAGGGAGTGGGCTATGGCTACACCTTC.

V and J are TRBV5-8 and TRBJ2-7; D is perhaps TRBD2 (5 bases). With 4 bases removed from V and 7 bases from J, the gap between germline ends came to 18 bases. The germline V gene encodes CDR1 SGHTS and CDR2 YDEGEE. The CDR3 length is 14 residues. The CDR3 coding sequence is TGTGCCAGCAGCCCTGGTCGGAGGCCGAAAGAGCAGTACTTC. It is translated as CASSPGRRPKEQYF.

V gene TRBV10-3 combines with J gene TRBJ2-2; possible D gene TRBD1, 6 bases. The CDR3 consists of 16 residues. Germline-derived CDR1 and CDR2 are ENHRY and SYGVKD. The V end lost 0 bases, the J end lost 4 bases, and 12 bases lay between the germline ends. The CDR3 sequence is CAISESQGMGTGELFF. CDR3 DNA sequence: TGTGCCATCAGTGAGTCTCAGGGGATGGGCACCGGGGAGCTGTTTTTT.

The sample holds one count of this clone. The chain combines TRBV5-1 with TRBJ2-1, with 7 bases matching TRBD1. The CDR3 runs 17 residues. Trimming took 5 bases from V and 3 from J; bases not matched to a gene: 14. Germline-derived CDR1 and CDR2 are SGHRS and YFSETQ. CDR3 residues: CASSHRTGPILYNEQFF. The CDR3 region has the DNA TGCGCCAGCAGTCACCGGACAGGACCCATCCTCTACAATGAGCAGTTCTTC.

J is TRBJ1-6 and V is TRBV19; no clear D. The V gene's germline CDR1 is LNHDA and CDR2 SQIVND (reference sequence). V was pared by 9 bases and J by 8 bases, with 17 bases between. CDR3 length: 14 residues. CDR3 region: CASSWEGVHSPLHF. In DNA, the CDR3 is TGTGCCAGCTCCTGGGAGGGAGTTCATTCACCCCTCCACTTT.

The chain has TRBV5-1 and TRBJ2-3; tentatively, D is TRBD1 (6 bases). CDR3 length: 17 residues. Per the germline V gene, CDR1 is SGHRS and CDR2 is YFSETQ. The V end lost 4 bases, the J end lost 6 bases, and 24 bases lay between the germline ends. The CDR3 region is CASSIALQGSWGDTQYF. The CDR3 bases are TGCGCCAGCAGCATCGCCTTACAGGGTTCGTGGGGGGATACGCAGTATTTT.

V and J are TRBV5-1 and TRBJ1-1, with D perhaps TRBD1 (5 bases). The V gene's germline CDR1 is SGHRS and CDR2 YFSETQ. The CDR3 totals 15 residues. V shed 4 bases and J shed 0 bases, with 13 bases lying between them. The CDR3 DNA follows: TGCGCCAGCAGCCAACAGGCACCCGTGAACACTGAAGCTTTCTTT. Its translation: CASSQQAPVNTEAFF.

This clone was counted a few times. The rearrangement links TRBV7-9 to TRBJ2-7, with 10 bases fitting TRBD2. Germline lookup yields CDR1 SEHNR and CDR2 FQNEAQ (reference sequence). V lost 2 bases to trimming and J lost 4 bases; unmatched junction nucleotides: 5. The CDR3 has 15 residues. DNA for the CDR3: TGTGCCAGCAGCTTACTGGCTAGCGGGGGTTACGAGCAGTACTTC. Translation gives CASSLLASGGYEQYF. Filled out from reference TRBV7-9 and TRBJ2-7, the complete variable domain reads DTGVSQNPRHKITKRGQNVTFRCDPISEHNRLYWYRQTLGQGPEFLTYFQNEAQLEKSRLLSDRFSAERPKGSFSTLEIQRTEQGDSAMYLCASSLLASGGYEQYFGPGTRLTVT.

V is TRBV5-1 and J is TRBJ2-3; 14 bases line up with TRBD2. With V trimmed by 0 bases and J by 1 base, 1 base remained unmatched. Germline V gene lookup returns CDR1 SGHRS and CDR2 YFSETQ. The CDR3 is made up of 17 amino acids. The CDR3: CASSLAGLAGGTDTQYF. In DNA, the CDR3 is TGCGCCAGCAGCTTGGCGGGACTAGCGGGGGGCACAGATACGCAGTATTTT.

This clone was seen a handful of times. The chain combines TRBV6-6 with TRBJ2-2; TRBD1 matches 7 bases. The CDR3 is 15 amino acids. Germline CDR1 MNHNY, CDR2 SVGAGI (reference sequence). The V gene end was trimmed by 6 bases and the J gene end by 4 bases; junction bases not matched to a gene: 8. The CDR3 DNA reads TGTGCCAGCAGGCACAGGGGCGAGAGCACCGGGGAGCTGTTTTTT. This encodes CASRHRGESTGELFF.

V usage is TRBV6-5 and J usage is TRBJ2-2; possible D gene TRBD2, 6 bases. The length of the CDR3 is 13 residues. Trimming shortened V by 2 bases and J by 6 bases, and 7 bases separated the two germline ends. Germline CDR1 MNHEY, CDR2 SVGAGI. The CDR3, as DNA: TGTGCCAGCAGTTACGGAGGGTCCGGGGAGCTGTTTTTT. It specifies CASSYGGSGELFF.

The rearrangement joins TRBV5-1 to TRBJ1-1; D gene uncertain. CDR3 length equals 14 residues. The germline CDR1 and CDR2 sequences are SGHRS and YFSETQ. V lost 6 bases, J lost 0 bases, and 12 bases lay in between. CDR3 region: CASTPSSLNTEAFF. CDR3 bases: TGCGCCAGCACCCCCAGTTCACTGAACACTGAAGCTTTCTTT.

This clone appeared a single time. The gene calls are TRBV11-2 and TRBJ1-4; 8 positions match TRBD1. V lost 5 bases, J lost 0 bases, and 2 bases stayed unmatched. Germline V gene sequence: CDR1 SGHAT, CDR2 FQNNGV. CDR3 length equals 15 residues. CDR3 nucleotide sequence: TGTGCCAGCAGCCCGACAGGGGCAACTAATGAAAAACTGTTTTTT. Amino acid sequence: CASSPTGATNEKLFF.

The chain has TRBV10-3 and TRBJ2-1; no firm D call. This CDR3 is 13 amino acids long. The germline gives CDR1 ENHRY, CDR2 SYGVKD. Trimming removed 6 bases at V and 2 bases at J, with 8 bases between. The CDR3 protein is CAISLTTYNEQFF. The CDR3 bases are TGTGCCATCAGCCTTACAACCTACAATGAGCAGTTCTTC.

The chain employs TRBV5-4 and TRBJ2-5; 9 bases line up with TRBD1. The CDR3 has 13 residues. CDR1 and CDR2 from the germline V gene are SGHNT and YYREEE (reference sequence). J gave up 5 bases and V 7 bases, and 6 bases lay outside the gene matches. The CDR3 is CASGDRVEETQYF. In nucleotides, the CDR3 is TGTGCCAGCGGGGACAGGGTGGAGGAGACCCAGTACTTC.

The V call is TRBV19, the J call TRBJ2-5; 15 nucleotides agree with TRBD2. Per the germline V gene, CDR1 is LNHDA and CDR2 is SQIVND (reference sequence). The CDR3 totals 16 residues. Trimming at V came to 4 bases and at J to 5 bases, leaving 5 bases not matched to a gene. CDR3 in DNA: TGTGCCAGTAGTAGGGGACTAGCGGGGGGCCGGGAGACCCAGTACTTC. It encodes CASSRGLAGGRETQYF. The whole variable domain, remainder taken from reference TRBV19 and TRBJ2-5, is DGGITQSPKYLFRKEGQNVTLSCEQNLNHDAMYWYRQDPGQGLRLIYYSQIVNDFQKGDIAEGYSVSREKKESFPLTVTSAQKNPTAFYLCASSRGLAGGRETQYFGPGTRLLVL.

The chain uses TRBV18 and TRBJ1-2; no firm D call. Between the trimmed V and J ends, which lost 4 bases and 0 bases, there was a span of 9 bases. CDR3 length: 14 amino acids. Germline V gene lookup returns CDR1 KGHSH and CDR2 LQKENI. CDR3 in amino acids: CASSLSGANYGYTF. Here the CDR3 DNA reads TGTGCCAGCTCACTTTCGGGAGCTAACTATGGCTACACCTTC.

V and J are TRBV6-5 and TRBJ1-2, with TRBD1 matching over 7 bases. The V gene end was trimmed by 5 bases and the J gene end by 3 bases; junction bases not matched to a gene: 3. This CDR3 is 13 amino acids long. Germline values: CDR1 MNHEY, CDR2 SVGAGI. CDR3 region: CASSNTGDYGYTF. In nucleotides, the CDR3 is TGTGCCAGCAGTAATACAGGGGACTATGGCTACACCTTC.

This chain links TRBV7-9 with TRBJ2-3; the match to TRBD2 covers 9 bases. Germline values: CDR1 SEHNR, CDR2 FQNEAQ (reference sequence). V shed 5 bases, J shed 7 bases, and the junction held 7 bases outside the gene matches. This CDR3 is 14 amino acids long. This chain's CDR3 is CASSIGTSTHTQYF. The CDR3 DNA follows: TGTGCCAGCAGCATCGGGACTAGCACCCATACGCAGTATTTT.

This rearrangement joins TRBV4-3 to TRBJ1-2; D is possibly TRBD1 (6 bases). CDR3 length: 15 residues. V was pared by 5 bases and J by 2 bases, with 15 bases between. Germline V lookup: CDR1 LGHNA, CDR2 YSLEER. The CDR3 DNA reads TGCGCCAGCAGCGAACCGACAGGCTTAAACTATGGCTACACCTTC. Its protein is CASSEPTGLNYGYTF.